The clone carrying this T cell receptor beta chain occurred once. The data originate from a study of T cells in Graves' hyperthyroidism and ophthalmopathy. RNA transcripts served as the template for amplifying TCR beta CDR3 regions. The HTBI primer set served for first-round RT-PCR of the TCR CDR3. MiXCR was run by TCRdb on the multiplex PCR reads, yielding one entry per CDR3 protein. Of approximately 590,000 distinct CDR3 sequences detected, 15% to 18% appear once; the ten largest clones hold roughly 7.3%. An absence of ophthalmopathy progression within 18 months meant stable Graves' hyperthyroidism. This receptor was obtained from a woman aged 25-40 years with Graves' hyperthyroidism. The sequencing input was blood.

CDR3 in amino acids: CASGSTGELNEQFF. In DNA form, the CDR3 reads TGTGCTAGTGGTTCGACGGGAGAATTAAATGAGCAGTTCTTC. The J gene is TRBJ2-1, the V gene TRBV12-5; TRBD2 might be the D (6 bases). Germline CDR1 reads LGHNT; CDR2 reads FRNRAP. There are 14 residues in the CDR3. The V gene lost 4 bases and the J gene lost 7 bases, with 14 bases spanning the gap.